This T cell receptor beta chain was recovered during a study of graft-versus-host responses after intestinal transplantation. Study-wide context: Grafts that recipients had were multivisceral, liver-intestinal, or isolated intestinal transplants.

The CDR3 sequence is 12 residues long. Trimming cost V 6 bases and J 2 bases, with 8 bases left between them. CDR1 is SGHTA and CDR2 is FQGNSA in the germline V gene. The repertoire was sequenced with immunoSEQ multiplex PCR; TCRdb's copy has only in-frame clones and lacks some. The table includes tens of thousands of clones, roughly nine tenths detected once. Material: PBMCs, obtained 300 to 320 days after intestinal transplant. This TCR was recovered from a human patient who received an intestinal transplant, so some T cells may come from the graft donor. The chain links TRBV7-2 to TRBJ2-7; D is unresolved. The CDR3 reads CASSPPTYEQYF. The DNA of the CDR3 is TGTGCCAGCAGTCCGCCAACCTACGAGCAGTACTTC. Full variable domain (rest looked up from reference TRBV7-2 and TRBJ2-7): GAGVSQSPSNKVTEKGKDVELRCDPISGHTALYWYRQSLGQGLEFLIYFQGNSAPDKSGLPSDRFSAERTGGSVSTLTIQRTQQEDSAVYLCASSPPTYEQYFGPGTRLTVT.